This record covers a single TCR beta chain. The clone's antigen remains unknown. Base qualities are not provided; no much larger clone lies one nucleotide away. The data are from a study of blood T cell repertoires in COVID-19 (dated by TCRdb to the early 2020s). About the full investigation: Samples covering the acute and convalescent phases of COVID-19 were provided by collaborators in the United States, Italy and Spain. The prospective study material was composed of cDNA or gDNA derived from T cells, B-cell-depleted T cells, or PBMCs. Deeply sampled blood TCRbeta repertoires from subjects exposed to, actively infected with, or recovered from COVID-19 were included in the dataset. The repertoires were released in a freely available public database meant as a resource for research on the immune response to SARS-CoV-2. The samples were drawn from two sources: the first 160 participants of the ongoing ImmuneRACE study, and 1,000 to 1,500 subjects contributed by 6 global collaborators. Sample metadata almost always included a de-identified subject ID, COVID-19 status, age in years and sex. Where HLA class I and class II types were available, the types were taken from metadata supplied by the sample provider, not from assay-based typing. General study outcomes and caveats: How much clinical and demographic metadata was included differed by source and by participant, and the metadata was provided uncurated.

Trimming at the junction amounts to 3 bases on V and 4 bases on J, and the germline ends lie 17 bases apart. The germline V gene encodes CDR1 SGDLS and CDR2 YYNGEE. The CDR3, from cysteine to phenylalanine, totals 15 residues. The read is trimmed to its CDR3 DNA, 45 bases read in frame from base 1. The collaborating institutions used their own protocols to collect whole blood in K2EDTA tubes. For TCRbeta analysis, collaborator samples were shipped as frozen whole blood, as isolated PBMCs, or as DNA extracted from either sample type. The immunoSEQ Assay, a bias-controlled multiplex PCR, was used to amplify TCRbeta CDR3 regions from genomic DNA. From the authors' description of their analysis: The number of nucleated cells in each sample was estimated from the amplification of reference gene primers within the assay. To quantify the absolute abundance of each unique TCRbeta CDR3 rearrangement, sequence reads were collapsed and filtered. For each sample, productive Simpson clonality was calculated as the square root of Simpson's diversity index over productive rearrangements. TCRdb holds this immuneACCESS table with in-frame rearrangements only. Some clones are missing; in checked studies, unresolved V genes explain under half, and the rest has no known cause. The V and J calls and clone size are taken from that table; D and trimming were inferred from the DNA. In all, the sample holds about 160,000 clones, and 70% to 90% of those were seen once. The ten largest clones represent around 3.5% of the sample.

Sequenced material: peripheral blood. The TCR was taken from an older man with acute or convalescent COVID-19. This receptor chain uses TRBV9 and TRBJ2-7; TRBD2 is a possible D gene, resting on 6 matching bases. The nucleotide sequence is TGTGCCAGCAGCGAGGGAGCGCGGGGCCTATACGAGCAGTACTTC. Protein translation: CASSEGARGLYEQYF.